Following are 28 T cell receptor beta chains from one sample sequenced in a study of OX40 agonist ivuxolimab in advanced cancers. Receptors were amplified or captured by the immunoSEQ multiplex PCR assay. What TCRdb holds here is the immuneACCESS table cut down to in-frame rearrangements. Part of the clones is not present; checked against another copy, under half of the missing clones reflect an unresolved V gene, and the others are unexplained. This sample comprises 90,000 to 150,000 clones, roughly nine tenths of them detected only once. 0.55% of the sample is taken by the ten largest. The sample was CD4+ or CD8+ T cells sorted from blood, taken in a trial of the OX40 agonist ivuxolimab. Receptors were obtained from an adult with an advanced solid tumor such as melanoma, head and neck, liver or kidney cancer.

The chain links TRBV2 to TRBJ1-3; 8 nucleotides agree with TRBD1. Germline-derived CDR1 and CDR2 are SNHLY and FYNNEI. This CDR3 comprises 15 residues. Unmatched junction bases numbered 6, after V lost 6 bases and J lost 2 bases. The CDR3 is CASRERQGTGNTIYF. In DNA, the CDR3 is TGTGCCAGCAGGGAAAGACAGGGGACTGGAAACACCATATATTTT.

The chain links TRBV19 to TRBJ1-4; no reliable D call. Germline V gene data show CDR1 as LNHDA and CDR2 as SQIVND (reference sequence). The ends were cut back, 10 bases at V and 6 bases at J, with 24 bases in the middle. The CDR3 totals 16 residues. CDR3 amino acids: CATTPTDPTGDEKLFF. The DNA for the CDR3 is TGTGCCACCACACCGACGGACCCGACCGGGGATGAAAAACTGTTTTTT. Supplemented by reference TRBV19 and TRBJ1-4, the full variable domain reads DGGITQSPKYLFRKEGQNVTLSCEQNLNHDAMYWYRQDPGQGLRLIYYSQIVNDFQKGDIAEGYSVSREKKESFPLTVTSAQKNPTAFYLCATTPTDPTGDEKLFFGSGTQLSVL.

The count of this clone is one. This chain connects TRBV28 to TRBJ1-5; D gene uncertain. Germline V gene data show CDR1 as MDHEN and CDR2 as SYDVKM. V was pared by 4 bases and J by 4 bases, with 14 bases between. The length of the CDR3 is 15 residues. CDR3 DNA sequence: TGTGCCAGCAGTTCCCAGGCCAGAACGAATCAGCCCCAGCATTTT. Its translation is CASSSQARTNQPQHF.

The chain recombines TRBV2 with TRBJ2-3, with D perhaps TRBD2 (6 bases). Germline V CDR1 and CDR2: SNHLY, FYNNEI. The CDR3 spans 11 residues. The CDR3, as DNA: TGTGCGGGAGGACGGCCAGATACGCAGTATTTT. Its protein is CAGGRPDTQYF.

The chain recombines TRBV10-3 with TRBJ1-2; 11 bases fit TRBD1. This CDR3 region has 15 residues. Trimming took 11 bases from V and 0 from J; bases not matched to a gene: 8. Germline V gene sequence: CDR1 ENHRY, CDR2 SYGVKD. The CDR3 loop reads CASRGQGEANYGYTF. The CDR3 nucleotides read TGTGCCTCCCGGGGACAGGGGGAGGCTAACTATGGCTACACCTTC.

V is TRBV2 and J is TRBJ1-1, with a weak D call TRBD1 (6 bases). The germline V gene has CDR1 SNHLY and CDR2 FYNNEI. The germline V and J ends were trimmed by 3 bases and 2 bases, with 10 bases remaining between them. This CDR3 is built from 14 residues. The CDR3 region is CASSEWDTNTEAFF. The CDR3 nucleotides read TGTGCCAGCAGTGAGTGGGACACTAACACTGAAGCTTTCTTT.

The genes are TRBV5-8 and TRBJ2-2; D might be TRBD2 (6 bases). V shed 1 base and J shed 5 bases, with 12 bases lying between them. Looked up from germline, CDR1 is SGHTS and CDR2 is YDEGEE. The CDR3 covers 15 residues. The CDR3: CASSLRQGGTGELFF. CDR3 DNA: TGTGCCAGCAGCTTGCGGCAGGGAGGTACCGGGGAGCTGTTTTTT.

The V call is TRBV28, the J call TRBJ2-5; TRBD2 matches at 7 bases. Germline V gene data show CDR1 as MDHEN and CDR2 as SYDVKM. With 5 bases clipped from V and 5 bases from J, the junction kept 2 bases outside the gene matches. The CDR3 is made up of 12 amino acids. The CDR3 DNA sequence: TGTGCCAGCAGTGGGGGGGGTGAGACCCAGTACTTC. This gives the protein CASSGGGETQYF.

This clone was recorded once. V is TRBV9 and J is TRBJ2-5; D call uncertain. This CDR3 comprises 15 residues. Germline values: CDR1 SGDLS, CDR2 YYNGEE. The germline V and J ends were trimmed by 0 bases and 4 bases, with 13 bases remaining between them. The CDR3 is CASSVGMRGGETQYF. As DNA, the CDR3 is TGTGCCAGCAGCGTAGGGATGCGAGGCGGAGAGACCCAGTACTTC.

The rearrangement uses TRBV30 and TRBJ1-6, with D possibly being TRBD1 (6 bases). Trimming cost V 7 bases and J 1 base, with 8 bases left between them. Germline assignment: CDR1 GTSNPN and CDR2 SVGIG (reference sequence). The CDR3 has 13 residues. CDR3 nucleotides: TGTGCCTTTGACAGGTCCTATAATTCACCCCTCCACTTT. Residues: CAFDRSYNSPLHF. Variable domain in full (rest from reference TRBV30 and TRBJ1-6): SQTIHQWPATLVQPVGSPLSLECTVEGTSNPNLYWYRQAAGRGLQLLFYSVGIGQISSEVPQNLSASRPQDRQFILSSKKLLLSDSGFYLCAFDRSYNSPLHFGNGTRLTVT.

The chain has TRBV4-1 and TRBJ2-1, with 11 bases lining up with TRBD2. Germline V gene lookup returns CDR1 MGHRA and CDR2 YSYEKL. The CDR3 runs to 17 residues. With V trimmed by 4 bases and J by 3 bases, 8 bases remained unmatched. In DNA, the CDR3 is TGCGCCAGCAGCCGGCAACTAGCGGGGGCCGACTACAATGAGCAGTTCTTC. It yields the protein CASSRQLAGADYNEQFF.

The gene calls are TRBV19 and TRBJ1-2, with D perhaps matching TRBD1 (5 bases). The CDR3 spans 13 residues. Per the germline V gene, CDR1 is LNHDA and CDR2 is SQIVND (reference sequence). The V end lost 3 bases, the J end lost 7 bases, and 12 bases lay between the germline ends. The CDR3 region is CASSIGQGRGYTF. CDR3 coding DNA: TGTGCCAGTAGTATCGGTCAGGGACGTGGCTACACCTTC.

This chain uses TRBV5-5 with TRBJ1-5, with D hard to call. This CDR3 has 15 residues. The germline V and J ends were trimmed by 3 bases and 1 base, with 11 bases remaining between them. CDR1 and CDR2 (germline): SGHKS, YYEKEE (reference sequence). The CDR3 region has the DNA TGTGCCAGCAGCTCGAACGGTCTGAGCAATCAGCCCCAGCATTTT. This encodes CASSSNGLSNQPQHF.

The chain uses TRBV4-3 and TRBJ1-2, with 8 bases lining up with TRBD1. The CDR3 contains 13 residues. V gave up 2 bases and J gave up 6 bases; unmatched junction bases: 2. Germline values: CDR1 LGHNA, CDR2 YSLEER. In DNA form, the CDR3 reads TGCGCCAGCAGCCAAAACAGGGGGAATGGCTACACCTTC. Translating it yields CASSQNRGNGYTF.

The V and J genes are TRBV19 and TRBJ1-3; D uncertain. CDR3 size: 13 residues. Trimming pared 9 bases from V and 6 bases from J, leaving 15 bases between. Germline values: CDR1 LNHDA, CDR2 SQIVND (reference sequence). CDR3 region: CASIPGGENTIYF. DNA for the CDR3: TGTGCCAGCATCCCCGGAGGTGAAAACACCATATATTTT.

The chain links TRBV7-2 to TRBJ2-5, with 9 nucleotides matching TRBD1. Losses at the gene ends were 4 bases for V and 2 bases for J; bases not matched to a gene: 2. Germline V CDR1 and CDR2: SGHTA, FQGNSA. The CDR3 extends over 14 amino acids. The CDR3 nucleotides read TGTGCCAGCAGCTCAGGACAGGGGCAAGAGACCCAGTACTTC. This encodes CASSSGQGQETQYF. Drawing the rest from reference TRBV7-2 and TRBJ2-5, the complete variable domain is GAGVSQSPSNKVTEKGKDVELRCDPISGHTALYWYRQSLGQGLEFLIYFQGNSAPDKSGLPSDRFSAERTGGSVSTLTIQRTQQEDSAVYLCASSSGQGQETQYFGPGTRLLVL.

The rearrangement uses TRBV5-6 and TRBJ2-2; 7 bases align to TRBD2. The CDR3 extends over 15 amino acids. Germline V gene lookup returns CDR1 SGHDT and CDR2 YYEEEE. The J segment lost 4 bases and the V segment lost 0 bases, leaving 3 bases of the junction unmatched. CDR3: CASSLAGTTTGELFF. The CDR3 nucleotides read TGTGCCAGCAGCTTGGCCGGGACTACCACCGGGGAGCTGTTTTTT.

The chain joins TRBV5-6 to TRBJ2-7, with 7 bases matching TRBD2. V shed 0 bases, J shed 6 bases, and the junction held 6 bases outside the gene matches. The CDR3 has 14 residues. From germline, CDR1 is SGHDT and CDR2 YYEEEE. This CDR3 reads CASSLGPGGPEQYF. In DNA form, the CDR3 reads TGTGCCAGCAGCTTGGGCCCGGGGGGACCCGAGCAGTACTTC.

V and J are TRBV7-2 and TRBJ2-7; D is unclear. Germline lookup yields CDR1 SGHTA and CDR2 FQGNSA. CDR3 length: 15 amino acids. Trimming took off 0 bases at V and 1 base at J, with 10 bases between the two ends. The CDR3 protein is CASSLAPIQSYEQYF. The CDR3 coding sequence is TGTGCCAGCAGCTTAGCGCCAATACAGTCCTACGAGCAGTACTTC.

V is TRBV21-1 and J is TRBJ1-6. TRBV21-1 is designated a pseudogene. This CDR3 has 11 amino acids. The CDR3 nucleotides are TGTGCCAGCTCGGGGGCTTCACCCCTCCACTTT. It is translated as CASSGASPLHF.

This clone appeared a single time. The genes are TRBV28 and TRBJ2-7, with TRBD1 matching 8 bases. Trimming took 6 bases from V and 1 from J; bases not matched to a gene: 5. Germline V lookup: CDR1 MDHEN, CDR2 SYDVKM. The CDR3 is made up of 14 amino acids. The CDR3 sequence is CASRPGGTSYEQYF. CDR3 DNA: TGTGCCAGCAGACCAGGGGGCACTTCCTACGAGCAGTACTTC.

V usage is TRBV7-2 and J usage is TRBJ2-7, with 9 bases lining up with TRBD1. Germline V gives CDR1 SGHTA, CDR2 FQGNSA. Trimming took 3 bases from V and 6 from J; bases not matched to a gene: 12. The CDR3 is 16 residues long. This chain's CDR3 is CASSLEGTGSLSEQYF. DNA of the CDR3: TGTGCCAGCAGCTTGGAAGGGACAGGGTCCCTAAGCGAGCAGTACTTC.

The chain links TRBV7-9 to TRBJ2-7, with TRBD1 as a possible D gene (6 bases). This CDR3 comprises 13 residues. V lost 3 bases to trimming and J lost 4 bases, with 10 bases between them. Germline V gives CDR1 SEHNR, CDR2 FQNEAQ (reference sequence). The CDR3 DNA follows: TGTGCCAGCAGCTTCGGACAGCTATACGAGCAGTACTTC. It yields the protein CASSFGQLYEQYF.

The chain is built from TRBV27 and TRBJ2-2, with D unclear. The CDR3 sequence is 12 residues long. The germline gives CDR1 MNHEY, CDR2 SMNVEV (reference sequence). V was clipped by 6 bases and J by 1 base, with 3 bases between them. CDR3 DNA: TGTGCCAGCAGCATGAACACCGGGGAGCTGTTTTTT. This encodes CASSMNTGELFF.

V usage is TRBV7-9 and J usage is TRBJ2-2, with 8 bases identical to TRBD1. The CDR3 is 16 residues long. From germline, CDR1 is SEHNR and CDR2 FQNEAQ (reference sequence). The junction had 7 bases not matched to a gene; V was cut back by 5 bases and J by 2 bases. For the CDR3, the DNA is TGTGCCAGCAGCCCAGGACAGGGATCAAACACCGGGGAGCTGTTTTTT. This gives the protein CASSPGQGSNTGELFF. The entire variable domain, with the rest obtained from reference TRBV7-9 and TRBJ2-2, is as follows: DTGVSQNPRHKITKRGQNVTFRCDPISEHNRLYWYRQTLGQGPEFLTYFQNEAQLEKSRLLSDRFSAERPKGSFSTLEIQRTEQGDSAMYLCASSPGQGSNTGELFFGEGSRLTVL.

The chain carries TRBV14 and TRBJ2-3; TRBD2 matches at 9 bases. Germline V gene sequence: CDR1 SGHDN, CDR2 FVKESK. Trimming removed 4 bases from V and 2 bases from J; junction bases left unmatched: 7. The CDR3 is 16 residues long. This CDR3 reads CASSPGRGGNTDTQYF. CDR3 in DNA: TGTGCCAGCAGCCCCGGGCGGGGGGGGAACACAGATACGCAGTATTTT.

This clone occurred many times. The V call is TRBV5-1, the J call TRBJ1-2; D gene uncertain. V dropped 4 bases and J dropped 7 bases, with 20 bases sitting between them. This CDR3 has 15 residues. In germline, CDR1 is SGHRS, CDR2 YFSETQ. The CDR3 here is CASSPGFLHTGGYTF. The DNA of the CDR3 is TGCGCCAGCAGCCCTGGATTCCTCCACACGGGTGGCTACACCTTC.

The chain links TRBV30 to TRBJ1-1; a weak D match, TRBD1 (5 bases). This CDR3 region has 14 residues. Per the germline V gene, CDR1 is GTSNPN and CDR2 is SVGIG (reference sequence). CDR3 loop: CGGDEGGGGTEAFF. DNA for the CDR3: TGTGGGGGGGATGAGGGAGGAGGAGGCACTGAAGCTTTCTTT.